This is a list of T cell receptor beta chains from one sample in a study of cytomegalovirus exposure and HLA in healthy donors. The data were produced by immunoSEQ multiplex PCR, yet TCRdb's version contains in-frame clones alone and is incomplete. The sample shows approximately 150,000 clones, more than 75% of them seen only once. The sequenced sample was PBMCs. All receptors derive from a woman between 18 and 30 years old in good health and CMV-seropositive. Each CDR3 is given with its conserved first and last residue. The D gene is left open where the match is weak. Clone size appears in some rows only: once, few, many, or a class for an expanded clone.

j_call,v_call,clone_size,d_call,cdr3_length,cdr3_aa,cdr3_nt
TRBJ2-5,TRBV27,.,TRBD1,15,CASSSGTASQETQYF,TGTGCCAGCAGTTCCGGGACAGCTTCCCAAGAGACCCAGTACTTC
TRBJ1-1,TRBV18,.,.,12,CASSRANTEAFF,TGTGCCAGCTCACGAGCAAACACTGAAGCTTTCTTT
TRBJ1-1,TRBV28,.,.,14,CASSFTSMNTEAFF,TGTGCCAGCAGTTTTACTTCGATGAACACTGAAGCTTTCTTT
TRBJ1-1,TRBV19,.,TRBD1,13,CASSFQGGTEAFF,TGTGCCAGTAGTTTTCAGGGGGGCACTGAAGCTTTCTTT
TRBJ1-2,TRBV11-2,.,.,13,CASSRDRSYGYTF,TGTGCCAGCAGCAGAGACAGGTCCTATGGCTACACCTTC
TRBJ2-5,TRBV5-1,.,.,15,CASSLANSGGETQYF,TGCGCCAGCAGCTTGGCCAACAGCGGAGGGGAGACCCAGTACTTC
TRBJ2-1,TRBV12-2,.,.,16,CASRLEGGGSYNEQFF,TGTGCAAGTCGCTTAGAAGGGGGGGGTAGCTACAATGAGCAGTTCTTC
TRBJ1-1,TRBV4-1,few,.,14,CASSPGGFFTEAFF,TGCGCCAGCAGCCCGGGAGGGTTTTTCACTGAAGCTTTCTTT
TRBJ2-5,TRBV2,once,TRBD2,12,CASSEGLAGGYF,TGTGCCAGCAGTGAGGGACTAGCGGGGGGCTACTTC
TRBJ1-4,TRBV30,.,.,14,CAWSVLRGREKLFF,TGTGCCTGGAGTGTACTCAGGGGTCGGGAAAAACTGTTTTTT
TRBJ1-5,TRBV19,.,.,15,CASSIPTGHNQPQHF,TGTGCCAGTAGTATCCCAACAGGTCACAATCAGCCCCAGCATTTT
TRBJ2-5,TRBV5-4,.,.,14,CASSLRTDQETQYF,TGTGCCAGCAGCTTAAGGACAGACCAAGAGACCCAGTACTTC
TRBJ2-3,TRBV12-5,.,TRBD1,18,CASGLVVGDRGSADTQYF,TGTGCTAGTGGTTTGGTCGTTGGGGACAGGGGCTCGGCAGATACGCAGTATTTT
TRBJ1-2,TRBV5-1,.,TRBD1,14,CASSASTGIYGYTF,TGCGCCAGCAGCGCCTCGACAGGGATCTATGGCTACACCTTC
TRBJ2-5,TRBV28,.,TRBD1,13,CASRRTGRETQYF,TGTGCCAGCAGGAGGACAGGGCGAGAGACCCAGTACTTC
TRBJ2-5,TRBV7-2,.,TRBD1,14,CASSAHRGQETQYF,TGTGCCAGCAGCGCCCACAGGGGGCAAGAGACCCAGTACTTC
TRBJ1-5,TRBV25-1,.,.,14,CASSEYGRDQPQHF,TGTGCCAGCAGTGAATATGGGAGAGATCAGCCCCAGCATTTT
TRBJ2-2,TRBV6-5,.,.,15,CASSPFRGGTGELFF,TGTGCCAGCAGTCCCTTCAGAGGGGGCACCGGGGAGCTGTTTTTT
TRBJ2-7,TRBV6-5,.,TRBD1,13,CASSLRQGYEQYF,TGTGCCAGCAGTCTTCGACAGGGCTACGAGCAGTACTTC
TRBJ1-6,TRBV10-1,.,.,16,CASSELGRLGNSPLHF,TGCGCCAGCAGTGAGCTGGGGCGCCTAGGTAATTCACCCCTCCACTTT
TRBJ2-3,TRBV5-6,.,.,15,CASSLEGFSTDTQYF,TGTGCCAGCAGCTTGGAGGGGTTTAGCACAGATACGCAGTATTTT
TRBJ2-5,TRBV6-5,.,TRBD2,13,CATRGGSQETQYF,TGTGCCACCCGGGGGGGAAGTCAAGAGACCCAGTACTTC
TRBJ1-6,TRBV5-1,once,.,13,CASSPKGGSPLHF,TGCGCCAGCAGCCCCAAAGGGGGTTCACCCCTCCACTTT
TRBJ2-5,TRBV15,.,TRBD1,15,CATSRGTGSMETQYF,TGTGCCACCAGCAGAGGGACAGGGTCCATGGAGACCCAGTACTTC
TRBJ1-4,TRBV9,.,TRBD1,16,CASSARDRVPNEKLFF,TGTGCCAGCAGCGCACGAGACAGGGTACCTAATGAAAAACTGTTTTTT
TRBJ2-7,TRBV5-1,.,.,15,CASSTGFGGQGEQYF,TGCGCCAGCAGCACAGGGTTCGGGGGGCAAGGCGAGCAGTACTTC
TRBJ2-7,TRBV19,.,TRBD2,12,CASSIRGGEQYF,TGTGCCAGTAGTATCCGCGGGGGCGAGCAGTACTTC
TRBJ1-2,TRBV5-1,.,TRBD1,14,CASSLGQGELGYTF,TGCGCCAGCAGCTTGGGACAGGGAGAGCTCGGCTACACCTTC
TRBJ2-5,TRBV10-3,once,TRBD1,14,CAIRGQGDLETQYF,TGTGCCATCAGGGGACAGGGGGATTTAGAGACCCAGTACTTC
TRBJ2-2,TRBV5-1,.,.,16,CASSFWAGEKSGELFF,TGCGCCAGCAGCTTCTGGGCAGGGGAAAAATCCGGGGAGCTGTTTTTT
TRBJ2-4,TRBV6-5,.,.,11,CASSRENIQYF,TGTGCCAGCAGCAGGGAAAACATTCAGTACTTC
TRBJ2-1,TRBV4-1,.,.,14,CASSQDRQYNEQFF,TGCGCCAGCAGCCAAGACCGACAGTACAATGAGCAGTTCTTC
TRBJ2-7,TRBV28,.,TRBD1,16,CASSFGQGQTYYEQYF,TGTGCCAGCAGTTTTGGCCAGGGACAGACTTACTACGAGCAGTACTTC
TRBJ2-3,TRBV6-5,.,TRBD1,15,CASRADRGHTDTQYF,TGTGCCAGCAGGGCGGACAGGGGGCACACAGATACGCAGTATTTT
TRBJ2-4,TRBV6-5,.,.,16,CASSSGGQIAKNIQYF,TGTGCCAGCAGTTCCGGGGGACAGATAGCCAAAAACATTCAGTACTTC
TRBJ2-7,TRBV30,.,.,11,CAWKQGYEQYF,TGTGCCTGGAAACAGGGTTACGAGCAGTACTTC
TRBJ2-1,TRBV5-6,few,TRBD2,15,CASSWSGDSYNEQFF,TGTGCCAGCAGCTGGAGCGGGGACTCCTACAATGAGCAGTTCTTC